This paragraph reports one TCR beta chain. Its target antigen remains unknown. Per-base quality was not reported, and no clone a single base away is much larger than it. The data stem from a study of PD-1 blockade in classical Hodgkin lymphoma (dated by TCRdb to about 2020). For the wider study: Nivolumab dosing was 3 mg/kg intravenously every 2 weeks, continuing until either disease progression or unacceptable toxicity. The study used TCR beta sequencing and CyTOF to define a peripheral blood immune signature of response to PD-1 blockade in classical Hodgkin lymphoma.

The time point label for this specimen denotes: cycle 4 day 1 (C4D1), after more than five weeks of nivolumab. Every trial patient had relapsed after autologous stem cell transplantation, and cohorts A, B and C differed in prior brentuximab vedotin exposure. The trial cohort comprised around 60 patients with relapsed/refractory classical Hodgkin lymphoma whose best overall responses were complete response, partial response or progressive disease. Single-agent nivolumab was administered to trial patients in the multi-cohort phase II CheckMate 205 trial. An independent review committee assessed best overall response by applying the 2007 International Working Group response criteria. Trial PBMCs were collected just before the start of nivolumab (C1D1) and during therapy at cycle 2 day 1 and cycle 4 day 1. Peripheral blood was collected in 8 mL Vacutainer Cell Preparation Tubes, from which PBMCs were isolated by centrifugation and then cryopreserved.

CDR1 and CDR2 are drawn from the germline V gene: KGHSH, LQKENI. V is pruned by 6 bases and J by 2 bases, leaving 7 bases of the junction without a gene match. The CDR3, from cysteine to phenylalanine, totals 15 residues. Of all the DNA, just the CDR3 is kept, 45 bases in frame from base 1. Genomic DNA was isolated using the Qiagen DNeasy kit from unsorted PBMCs as well as from negatively selected CD4+ and CD8+ fractions. Using primers that anneal to V and J segments, immunoSEQ multiplex PCR amplified the TCR beta CDR3 regions. A synthetic immune receptor repertoire was used to minimize amplification bias, and any residual bias was removed computationally once sequencing was done. The original pipeline was this. Repertoire diversity was quantified as the Shannon entropy index using custom Python scripts. Unsorted, CD4+ and CD8+ repertoires were examined separately, except in combined analyses, for which CD4+ and CD8+ sequences were merged in silico. A clone counted as expanded when the clone's frequency after treatment rose at least 2-fold relative to C1D1, and clones undetected at baseline were given a pseudocount of 0.5. Singleton clones were defined as clones with 0 or 1 copy at C1D1, and non-singleton clones were defined as clones with 2 or more copies. Clones expanded in unsorted samples were annotated as CD4+, CD8+ or unknown by matching protein sequences in sorted samples from the same patient. Wilcoxon tests on paired samples were used to test changes in diversity from C1D1 to C4D1. Held by TCRdb, this immuneACCESS table contains in-frame sequences only and omits some clones. Under half of the omission traces to an unresolved V gene where checked; the cause of the rest is unknown. The DNA gave D and trimming, while V, J and clone size come from that table. Across this sample there are approximately 29,000 clones, with roughly 78% seen only once. The ten biggest clones cover roughly 17% of the sample.

The paper as a whole reports these results and caveats: Patients starting nivolumab less than 1 year after ASCT had lower diversity and were excluded from later analyses to avoid confounding by immune reconstitution. Baseline diversity similar to that of newly diagnosed patients was observed in trial patients achieving complete response, whereas significantly lower diversity was observed in partial responders and progressors. The study covered only a single clinical trial cohort, and the causes of the repertoire differences, possibly disease activity or prior therapy, were still not defined. Baseline TCR diversity was reported to be lower in newly diagnosed patients than in healthy donors and to be lower still in relapsed/refractory patients. A significant rise by C4D1 was seen in CD4+ but not CD8+ TCR diversity (p=0.0027 vs p=0.16), with the rise being most apparent in complete responders (p=0.02).

The sequence came from a human donor with classical Hodgkin lymphoma. The rearranged segments are TRBV18 and TRBJ2-7, and 10 bases in between align with TRBD1. Specimen: peripheral blood mononuclear cells (PBMCs), collected before the fourth cycle of nivolumab. CDR3 protein: CASSPGQGGTYEQYF. The sequence in DNA is TGTGCCAGCTCCCCTGGACAGGGGGGGACCTACGAGCAGTACTTC. The entire variable domain, with the stretches around the CDR3 drawn from the reference TRBV18 and TRBJ2-7 proteins, is NAGVMQNPRHLVRRRGQEARLRCSPMKGHSHVYWYRQLPEEGLKFMVYLQKENIIDESGMPKERFSAEFPKEGPSILRIQQVVRGDSAAYFCASSPGQGGTYEQYFGPGTRLTVT.